This is a list of T cell receptor beta chains from one sample in a study of blood T cell repertoires in COVID-19. Sequencing used immunoSEQ multiplex PCR; TCRdb keeps in-frame clones, though not all of them. The table has 180,000 or so clones, around 80% seen once. The specimen sequenced was PBMCs or T cells enriched from blood (not recorded which). The receptors were gathered from a man aged 45-65 years who had recovered from COVID-19. Each CDR3 is given with its conserved first and last residue. D genes are given only for firm matches. Some rows mark clone size as missing; the rest say once, few, many or name a class of expanded clone.

TRBJ1-3	NA	NA	TRBV5-8	CASSRPGGPSGNTIYF	TGTGCCAGCAGCCGACCGGGGGGCCCTTCCGGAAACACCATATATTTT
TRBJ2-1	NA	TRBD2	TRBV6-5	CASGRLAGLDEQFF	TGTGCCAGCGGGAGACTAGCGGGACTCGATGAGCAGTTCTTC
TRBJ1-6	NA	TRBD1	TRBV7-9	CASSLGTVASTSPLHF	TGTGCCAGCAGCCTGGGGACAGTTGCCAGTACTTCACCCCTCCACTTT
TRBJ2-5	NA	TRBD1	TRBV2	CASRGTGGRQETQYF	TGTGCCAGCAGGGGGACAGGGGGTAGGCAAGAGACCCAGTACTTC
TRBJ1-4	NA	NA	TRBV6-1	CASSESGRQELFF	TGTGCCAGCAGTGAAAGTGGTCGACAAGAACTGTTTTTT
TRBJ2-7	NA	NA	TRBV6-5	CASSYSISERYEQYF	TGTGCCAGCAGTTACTCGATTTCGGAGCGATACGAGCAGTACTTC
TRBJ2-3	NA	NA	TRBV7-3	CASSLTVVGTDTQYF	TGTGCCAGCAGCTTAACAGTAGTGGGCACAGATACGCAGTATTTT
TRBJ2-7	NA	TRBD2	TRBV7-2	CASTGGSGGSAYEQYF	TGTGCCAGCACCGGGGGTTCGGGCGGGAGTGCGTACGAGCAGTACTTC
TRBJ2-5	NA	NA	TRBV5-4	CASSDQGIETQYF	TGTGCCAGCAGCGATCAGGGGATAGAGACCCAGTACTTC
TRBJ1-2	NA	TRBD1	TRBV5-6	CASSVGRGLDGYTF	TGTGCCAGCAGCGTCGGGAGGGGGCTAGATGGCTACACCTTC
TRBJ2-5	NA	NA	TRBV5-1	CASSLAGAPQETQYF	TGCGCCAGCAGCTTGGCGGGAGCCCCCCAAGAGACCCAGTACTTC
TRBJ1-4	once	NA	TRBV7-3	CASSPAQVRNTNEKLFF	TGTGCCAGCAGCCCGGCCCAGGTGAGAAATACTAATGAAAAACTGTTTTTT
TRBJ1-5	NA	NA	TRBV19	CASSIRQGRGYSNQPQHF	TGTGCCAGTAGTATTCGGCAGGGAAGGGGATATAGCAATCAGCCCCAGCATTTT
TRBJ2-5	NA	TRBD1	TRBV19	CASSEDRGPYQETQYF	TGTGCCAGTAGTGAGGACAGGGGCCCGTACCAAGAGACCCAGTACTTC
TRBJ2-7	many	NA	TRBV29-1	CSAGGHAGEQYF	TGCAGCGCTGGCGGACACGCCGGCGAGCAGTACTTC
TRBJ1-4	few	NA	TRBV2	CASSDVSGAKDEKLFF	TGTGCCAGCAGTGACGTGTCAGGGGCTAAGGATGAAAAACTGTTTTTT
TRBJ1-5	NA	NA	TRBV6-1	CASSEYGASGNQPQHF	TGTGCCAGCAGTGAATATGGGGCGAGTGGCAATCAGCCCCAGCATTTT
TRBJ2-7	NA	NA	TRBV28	CASSSQTGPLVDEQYF	TGTGCCAGCAGTTCCCAAACAGGGCCCTTAGTCGACGAGCAGTACTTC
TRBJ1-6	NA	TRBD1	TRBV7-9	CASSSIDRGYSPLHF	TGTGCCAGCAGCTCAATCGACAGGGGATACTCACCCCTCCACTTT
TRBJ1-2	NA	TRBD1	TRBV15	CATSRAGTEYGYTF	TGTGCCACCAGCAGAGCCGGGACAGAATATGGCTACACCTTC
TRBJ1-2	NA	TRBD1	TRBV19	CASSRGQDYGYTF	TGTGCCAGTAGTCGCGGACAGGACTATGGCTACACCTTC
TRBJ1-6	NA	NA	TRBV3-1/TRBV3-2	CASSPQRQGLANSPLHF	TGTGCCAGCAGCCCACAACGGCAGGGGCTAGCAAATTCACCCCTCCACTTT
TRBJ2-7	NA	NA	TRBV6-5	CASSRQGGAYEQYF	TGTGCCAGCAGCCGACAGGGCGGGGCCTACGAGCAGTACTTC
TRBJ2-2	NA	NA	TRBV28	CASRSRGPGAHTGELFF	TGTGCCAGCAGATCTCGCGGCCCAGGGGCGCACACCGGGGAGCTGTTTTTT
TRBJ1-1	NA	NA	TRBV20-1	CSASLTDRVLPEAFF	TGCAGTGCTAGTTTGACCGATCGGGTCCTTCCTGAAGCTTTCTTT
TRBJ1-4	NA	TRBD1	TRBV3-1/TRBV3-2	CASSGGQALSNEKLFF	TGTGCCAGCAGCGGGGGACAGGCCCTATCTAATGAAAAACTGTTTTTT
TRBJ2-5	NA	TRBD2	TRBV30	CAWSKRGRAGGTQYF	TGTGCCTGGAGTAAACGGGGGAGGGCCGGTGGGACCCAGTACTTC
TRBJ1-3	few	NA	TRBV19	CASSSHSGNTIYF	TGTGCCAGTAGTAGTCACAGCGGAAACACCATATATTTT
TRBJ1-3	few	NA	TRBV5-4	CASSVEPYSGNTIYF	TGTGCCAGCAGCGTGGAACCCTATTCTGGAAACACCATATATTTT
TRBJ2-3	NA	NA	TRBV7-2	CASSLMERITDTQYF	TGTGCCAGCAGCTTGATGGAGAGAATCACAGATACGCAGTATTTT
TRBJ1-5	NA	NA	TRBV20-1	CSARAVPQHF	TGCAGTGCTAGAGCGGTACCCCAGCATTTT
TRBJ1-5	NA	NA	TRBV19	CASSSRQAHSNQPQHF	TGTGCCAGTAGTTCTAGACAGGCTCATAGCAATCAGCCCCAGCATTTT
TRBJ1-6	NA	TRBD1	TRBV27	CASSSHRGFGSPLHF	TGTGCCAGCAGTTCTCACAGGGGATTTGGATCACCCCTCCACTTT
TRBJ1-6	NA	NA	TRBV7-8	CASSLVNSPLHF	TGTGCCAGCAGCTTAGTAAATTCACCCCTCCACTTT
TRBJ2-7	NA	TRBD1	TRBV6-5	CASRGTGGVYEQYF	TGTGCCAGCAGGGGGACAGGGGGGGTATACGAGCAGTACTTC
TRBJ2-3	NA	NA	TRBV24-1	CATSDLSVLFTDTQYF	TGTGCCACCAGTGATTTGTCTGTCCTTTTCACAGATACGCAGTATTTT
TRBJ1-2	once	NA	TRBV5-1	CASSLGWVLEGDYGYTF	TGCGCCAGCAGCTTGGGTTGGGTACTCGAGGGAGACTATGGCTACACCTTC
TRBJ1-5	NA	NA	TRBV28	CASCGGNQPQHF	TGTGCCAGCTGCGGGGGAAATCAGCCCCAGCATTTT
TRBJ1-5	once	TRBD1	TRBV6-4	CASRLNGRDRIGQPQHF	TGTGCCAGCAGATTGAATGGGAGGGACAGGATAGGACAGCCCCAGCATTTT
TRBJ2-5	few	NA	TRBV11-2	CASSLRRGQETQYF	TGTGCCAGCAGCTTAAGGAGGGGACAAGAGACCCAGTACTTC
TRBJ1-2	NA	NA	TRBV27	CASSLFTGKNYGYTF	TGTGCCAGCAGTTTATTCACGGGGAAGAACTATGGCTACACCTTC
TRBJ1-2	NA	NA	TRBV6-5	CATLPGWSYGYTF	TGTGCCACTCTGCCGGGTTGGAGCTATGGCTACACCTTC
TRBJ2-3	NA	NA	TRBV6-6	CASSVVSFTDTQYF	TGTGCCAGCAGTGTGGTAAGCTTCACAGATACGCAGTATTTT
TRBJ2-7	NA	NA	TRBV9	CASSLPYGEQYF	TGTGCCAGCAGCCTTCCCTATGGCGAGCAGTACTTC
TRBJ2-3	NA	TRBD2	TRBV6-4	CASSDSAGGSTDTQYF	TGTGCCAGCAGTGACTCAGCGGGAGGGAGCACAGATACGCAGTATTTT
TRBJ2-2	NA	NA	TRBV11-3	CASSLGAVENTGELFF	TGTGCCAGCAGTCTAGGGGCAGTAGAGAACACCGGGGAGCTGTTTTTT
TRBJ1-1	NA	TRBD1	TRBV5-1	CASSLKRTGAEAFF	TGCGCCAGCAGCTTGAAAAGGACAGGGGCTGAAGCTTTCTTT
TRBJ1-5	NA	NA	TRBV24-1	CATSSSYGGQSNQPQHF	TGTGCCACCAGTTCATCGTATGGCGGACAATCCAATCAGCCCCAGCATTTT
TRBJ2-7	NA	TRBD1	TRBV14	CASSPPGTGSYEQYF	TGTGCCAGCAGCCCCCCCGGGACAGGGTCCTACGAGCAGTACTTC
TRBJ1-5	NA	NA	TRBV7-2	CASSLGQGSFGSQHF	TGTGCCAGCAGCTTAGGGCAGGGGAGTTTCGGTTCCCAGCATTTT
TRBJ2-1	NA	TRBD2	TRBV27	CASSLLREFHEQFF	TGTGCCAGCAGTTTATTGCGGGAGTTCCATGAGCAGTTCTTC
TRBJ2-2	once	TRBD1	TRBV3-1/TRBV3-2	CASSAWDRGSTGELFF	TGTGCCAGCAGCGCGTGGGACAGGGGAAGCACCGGGGAGCTGTTTTTT
TRBJ2-1	NA	TRBD2	TRBV29-1	CSVSTSGGYNEQFF	TGCAGCGTCTCGACTAGCGGGGGATACAATGAGCAGTTCTTC
TRBJ2-3	NA	NA	TRBV5-5	CASSHTAGPVTDTQYF	TGTGCCAGCAGCCACACAGCGGGCCCTGTCACAGATACGCAGTATTTT
TRBJ2-5	NA	NA	TRBV27	CASSLAVSVQETQYF	TGTGCCAGCAGTCTCGCTGTTTCGGTTCAAGAGACCCAGTACTTC
TRBJ1-1	few	TRBD1	TRBV19	CADGQGWGTEAFF	TGTGCCGATGGACAGGGTTGGGGCACTGAAGCTTTCTTT
TRBJ1-5	few	TRBD1	TRBV19	CASSPPGTGVDQPQHF	TGTGCCAGTAGCCCACCCGGGACAGGGGTCGATCAGCCCCAGCATTTT
TRBJ2-7	NA	TRBD1	TRBV28	CASSQQVTGGYEQYF	TGTGCCAGCAGCCAGCAGGTAACAGGGGGCTACGAGCAGTACTTC
TRBJ2-1	few	TRBD2	TRBV6-6	CASSPPPGLAGGTVSYNEQFF	TGTGCCAGCAGTCCACCTCCGGGACTAGCGGGGGGGACCGTCTCCTACAATGAGCAGTTCTTC
TRBJ2-1	NA	TRBD1	TRBV19	CASSRTGDRGLDEQFF	TGTGCCAGTAGCAGGACCGGGGACAGGGGGCTCGATGAGCAGTTCTTC